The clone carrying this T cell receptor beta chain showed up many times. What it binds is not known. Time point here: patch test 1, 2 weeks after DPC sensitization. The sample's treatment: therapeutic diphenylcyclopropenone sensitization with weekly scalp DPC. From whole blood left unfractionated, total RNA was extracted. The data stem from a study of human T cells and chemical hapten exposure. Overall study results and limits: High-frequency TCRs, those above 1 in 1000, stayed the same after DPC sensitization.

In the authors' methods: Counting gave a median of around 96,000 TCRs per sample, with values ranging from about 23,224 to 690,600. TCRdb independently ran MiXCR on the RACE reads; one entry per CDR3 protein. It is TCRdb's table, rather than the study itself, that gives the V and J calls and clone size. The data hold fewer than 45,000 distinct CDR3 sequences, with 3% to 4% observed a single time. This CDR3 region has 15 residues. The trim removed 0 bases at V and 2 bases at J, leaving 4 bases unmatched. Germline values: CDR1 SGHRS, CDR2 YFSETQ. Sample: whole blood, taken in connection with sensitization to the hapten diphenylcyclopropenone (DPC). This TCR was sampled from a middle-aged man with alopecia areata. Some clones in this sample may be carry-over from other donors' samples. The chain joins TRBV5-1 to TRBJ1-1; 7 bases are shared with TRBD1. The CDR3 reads CASSLETGSNTEAFF. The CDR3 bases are TGCGCCAGCAGCTTGGAGACAGGGAGCAACACTGAAGCTTTCTTT.